These T cell receptor beta chains were read from a single sample in a study of PD-1 blockade in classical Hodgkin lymphoma. TCRdb keeps only in-frame clones here, not all; method: immunoSEQ multiplex PCR. The table has tens of thousands of clones, approximately 70% seen once. Specimen: peripheral blood mononuclear cells (PBMCs), collected at baseline. The receptors originated from a human donor with classical Hodgkin lymphoma. The CDR3 runs from the conserved cysteine through the conserved F or W. The order of the fields is clone size, CDR3 length, J gene, V gene, D gene, CDR3 DNA, CDR3 protein. The D gene is left open where the match is weak. A row's size may be missing; if present it is once, few, many or a size class.

NA | 17 | TRBJ2-7 | TRBV7-9 | TRBD2 | TGTGCCAGCAGCTCAGGGACTAGCGGGAGGGCACACCACGAGCAGTACTTC | CASSSGTSGRAHHEQYF
NA | 15 | TRBJ1-5 | TRBV6-5 | NA | TGTGCCAGCAGTTACGGGATAGGGCTCGATCAGCCCCAGCATTTT | CASSYGIGLDQPQHF
NA | 18 | TRBJ2-7 | TRBV15 | TRBD2 | TGTGCCACCAGCAGAGATGTTTTAGCGGGGAACAGTGGGTACGAGCAGTACTTC | CATSRDVLAGNSGYEQYF
NA | 19 | TRBJ2-3 | TRBV27 | TRBD2 | TGTGCCAGCAGCCCCTGGGGGCTAGCGGGCCTTGGGACACCAGATACGCAGTATTTT | CASSPWGLAGLGTPDTQYF
NA | 13 | TRBJ1-2 | TRBV2 | NA | TGTGCCAGCAGTGACCGGGGGAACTATGGCTACACCTTC | CASSDRGNYGYTF
NA | 14 | TRBJ1-2 | TRBV5-1 | NA | TGCGCCAGCAGCTTGGAGTCGGTCAACTATGGCTACACCTTC | CASSLESVNYGYTF
few | 16 | TRBJ2-7 | TRBV7-2 | TRBD2 | TGTGCCAGCAGCTTAGGAGGGGCGGGGGGCCTCTACGAGCAGTACTTC | CASSLGGAGGLYEQYF
NA | 14 | TRBJ2-7 | TRBV5-1 | NA | TGCGCCAGCAGCCCTCCATTACAGGGCTACGAGCAGTACTTC | CASSPPLQGYEQYF
NA | 15 | TRBJ2-3 | TRBV2 | TRBD2 | TGTGCCAGCAACCTTTTAGCGGGAGAGACGGATACGCAGTATTTT | CASNLLAGETDTQYF
medium-sized | 15 | TRBJ2-1 | TRBV7-3 | NA | TGTGCCAGCAGCTATCACACGGATTCCTACAATGAGCAGTTCTTC | CASSYHTDSYNEQFF
NA | 15 | TRBJ2-1 | TRBV7-3 | NA | TGTGCCAGCAGCCCCCGTGGGGGCTCCTACAATGAGCAGTTCTTC | CASSPRGGSYNEQFF
NA | 15 | TRBJ2-5 | TRBV11-2 | TRBD2 | TGTGCCAGCAGCTTCGGAGCGGGGGTTCAAGAGACCCAGTACTTC | CASSFGAGVQETQYF
NA | 17 | TRBJ2-2 | TRBV7-3 | NA | TGTGCCAGCAGCCCTCGGGCTCAAGGCGGGGACACCGGGGAGCTGTTTTTT | CASSPRAQGGDTGELFF
NA | 14 | TRBJ2-1 | TRBV10-1 | TRBD1 | TGCGCCAGCAGTGAGTCCGACAGGGGGCTAAAGCAGTTCTTC | CASSESDRGLKQFF
NA | 15 | TRBJ2-2 | TRBV27 | TRBD2 | TGTGCCAGCAGTGTGACTAGCACCACCACCGGGGAGCTGTTTTTT | CASSVTSTTTGELFF
NA | 14 | TRBJ2-1 | TRBV28 | TRBD1 | TGTGCCAGCAGTTTCGGGACAGCTTACAATGAGCAGTTCTTC | CASSFGTAYNEQFF
NA | 16 | TRBJ1-2 | TRBV9 | NA | TGTGCCAGCAGCGTAGGAGGGACAAGTGCTAACTATGGCTACACCTTC | CASSVGGTSANYGYTF
NA | 16 | TRBJ1-3 | TRBV9 | NA | TGTGCCAGCAGCGTAGGGGAGGCCATCCTAGCAGACACCATATATTTT | CASSVGEAILADTIYF
NA | 14 | TRBJ1-2 | TRBV11-3 | TRBD1 | TGTGCCAGCAGCATGGGACAGGGGGCATATGGCTACACCTTC | CASSMGQGAYGYTF
NA | 17 | TRBJ2-3 | TRBV2 | TRBD2 | TGTGCCAGCAGTTCGCGAGGGAGCGGGAGAGGCACAGATACGCAGTATTTT | CASSSRGSGRGTDTQYF
NA | 17 | TRBJ2-7 | TRBV7-6 | TRBD2 | TGTGCCAGCAGCTTACTTAGCGGGGGGGCGGAAGCCTACGAGCAGTACTTC | CASSLLSGGAEAYEQYF
NA | 16 | TRBJ1-4 | TRBV5-6 | TRBD1 | TGTGCCAGCAGTGAGGGGGCGCAGGTCTTAGGAGAAAAACTGTTTTTT | CASSEGAQVLGEKLFF
once | 15 | TRBJ1-5 | TRBV30 | TRBD1 | TGTGCCTGGAGTTCCGGGACAGGGGGCAATCAGCCCCAGCATTTT | CAWSSGTGGNQPQHF
NA | 13 | TRBJ1-2 | TRBV30 | NA | TGTGCCTGGAGAGTCGGATGGGCCTATGGCTACACCTTC | CAWRVGWAYGYTF
NA | 12 | TRBJ2-2 | TRBV29-1 | NA | TGCAGCGTTTTGGCGGACACCGGGGAGCTGTTTTTT | CSVLADTGELFF
NA | 14 | TRBJ2-3 | TRBV5-1 | NA | TGCGCCAGCAGGTCGGGAGCGGGCACAGATACGCAGTATTTT | CASRSGAGTDTQYF
NA | 16 | TRBJ2-2 | TRBV27 | TRBD2 | TGTGCCAGCAGTTTATCTTACGGGAGGTACACCGGGGAGCTGTTTTTT | CASSLSYGRYTGELFF